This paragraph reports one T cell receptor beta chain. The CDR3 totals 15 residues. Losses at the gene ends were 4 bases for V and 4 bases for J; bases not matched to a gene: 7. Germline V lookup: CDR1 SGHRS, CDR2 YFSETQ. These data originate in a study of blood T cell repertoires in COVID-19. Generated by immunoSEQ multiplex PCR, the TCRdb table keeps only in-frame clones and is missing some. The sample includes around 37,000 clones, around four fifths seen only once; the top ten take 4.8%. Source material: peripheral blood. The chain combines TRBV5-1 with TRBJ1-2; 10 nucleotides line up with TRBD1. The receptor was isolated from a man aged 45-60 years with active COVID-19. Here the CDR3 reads CASSQAGQGGYGYTF. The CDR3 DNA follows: TGCGCCAGCAGCCAGGCCGGACAGGGGGGCTATGGCTACACCTTC.